This T cell receptor (beta chain) comes out of a study of CXCR3-negative and CXCR3-positive naive CD8 T cells. With UMI labels, 5' RACE was used to prepare the TRB cDNA libraries. TCRdb re-analyzed the 5' RACE reads; it lists each CDR3 protein once, without DNA. The table for this sample gives under 150,000 distinct CDR3 sequences. CDR3 size: 14 residues. Germline V gene lookup returns CDR1 MNHEY and CDR2 SMNVEV (reference sequence). To note about this clonotype: What it binds is unknown.

Regarding the study as a whole: Both naive subsets showed comparably high diversity, and memory CD8+ cells showed much lower diversity. Naive cells that were CXCR3-positive had more hydrophobic TRB CDR3s (compared with CXCR3-negative naive cells).

This receptor was identified in a human donor in good health. Some clones in this sample may be carry-over from other donors' samples. The material sequenced was naive CXCR3+ CD8+ T cells from blood. Sample subset: CD45RO-CCR7+CD27+CD95- naive CD8+ T cells expressing CXCR3 (TNR3+). This chain links TRBV27 with TRBJ1-5. This CDR3 is CASSLSVSNQPQHF.